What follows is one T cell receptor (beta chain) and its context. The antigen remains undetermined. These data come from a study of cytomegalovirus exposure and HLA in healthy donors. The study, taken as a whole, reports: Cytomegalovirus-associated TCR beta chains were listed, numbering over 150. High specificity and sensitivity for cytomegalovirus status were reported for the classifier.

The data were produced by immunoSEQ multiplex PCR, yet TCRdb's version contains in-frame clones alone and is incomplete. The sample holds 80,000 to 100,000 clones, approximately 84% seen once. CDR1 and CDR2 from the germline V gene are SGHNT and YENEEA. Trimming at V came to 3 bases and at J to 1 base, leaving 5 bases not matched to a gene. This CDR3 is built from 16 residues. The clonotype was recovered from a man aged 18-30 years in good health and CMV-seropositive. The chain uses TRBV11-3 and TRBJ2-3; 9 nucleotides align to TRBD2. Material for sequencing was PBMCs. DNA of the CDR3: TGTGCCAGCAGCTTTGGGGCGGGAGGGGGCACAGATACGCAGTATTTT. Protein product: CASSFGAGGGTDTQYF.